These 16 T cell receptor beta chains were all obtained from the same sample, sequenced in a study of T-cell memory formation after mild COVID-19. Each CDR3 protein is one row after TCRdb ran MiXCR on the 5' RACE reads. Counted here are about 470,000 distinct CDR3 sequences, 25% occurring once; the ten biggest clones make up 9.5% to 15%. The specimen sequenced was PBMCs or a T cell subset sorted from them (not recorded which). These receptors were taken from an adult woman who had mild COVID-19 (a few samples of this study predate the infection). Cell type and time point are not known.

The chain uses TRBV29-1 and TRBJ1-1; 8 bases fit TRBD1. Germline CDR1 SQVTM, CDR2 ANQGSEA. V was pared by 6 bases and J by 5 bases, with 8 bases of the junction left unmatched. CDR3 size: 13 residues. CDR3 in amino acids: CSVDPGGRTEAFF. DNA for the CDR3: TGCAGCGTCGACCCAGGGGGCCGGACTGAAGCTTTCTTT.

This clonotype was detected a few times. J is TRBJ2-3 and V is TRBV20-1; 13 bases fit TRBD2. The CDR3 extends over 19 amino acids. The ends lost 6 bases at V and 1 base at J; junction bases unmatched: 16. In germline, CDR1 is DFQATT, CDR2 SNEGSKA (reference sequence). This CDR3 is CSADVGTSGMSGGTDTQYF. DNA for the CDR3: TGCAGTGCCGATGTCGGGACTAGCGGGATGAGTGGTGGCACAGATACGCAGTATTTT.

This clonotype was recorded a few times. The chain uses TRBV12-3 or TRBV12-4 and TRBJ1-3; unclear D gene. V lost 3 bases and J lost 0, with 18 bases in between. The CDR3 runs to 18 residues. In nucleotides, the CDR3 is TGTGCCAGCAGTTTGGGTTTTTCTGTGGAGTTCTCTGGAAACACCATATATTTT. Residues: CASSLGFSVEFSGNTIYF.

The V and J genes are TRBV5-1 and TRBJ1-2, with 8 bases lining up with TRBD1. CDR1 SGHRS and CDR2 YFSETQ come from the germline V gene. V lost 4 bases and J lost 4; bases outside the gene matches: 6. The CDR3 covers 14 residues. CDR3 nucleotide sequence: TGCGCCAGCAGCATGGACAGGGACGTCTATGGCTACACCTTC. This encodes CASSMDRDVYGYTF.

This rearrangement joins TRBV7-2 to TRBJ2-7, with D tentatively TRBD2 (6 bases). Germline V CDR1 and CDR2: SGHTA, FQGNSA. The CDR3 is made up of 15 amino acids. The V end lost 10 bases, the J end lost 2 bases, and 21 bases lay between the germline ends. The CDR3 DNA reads TGTGCCACCCCGCCCCGCCTGGGGGAGGCCTACGAGCAGTACTTC. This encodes CATPPRLGEAYEQYF.

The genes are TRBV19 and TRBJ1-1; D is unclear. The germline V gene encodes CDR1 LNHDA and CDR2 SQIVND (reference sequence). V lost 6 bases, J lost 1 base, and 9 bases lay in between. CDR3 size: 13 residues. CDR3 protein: CASRPVSNTEAFF. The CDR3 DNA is TGTGCCAGTAGACCGGTTTCGAACACTGAAGCTTTCTTT.

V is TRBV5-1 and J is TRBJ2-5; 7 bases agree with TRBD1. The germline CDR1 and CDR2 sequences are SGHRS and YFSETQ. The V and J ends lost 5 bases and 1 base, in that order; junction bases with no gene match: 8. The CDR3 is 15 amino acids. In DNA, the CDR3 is TGCGCCAGCAGTCCACAGGGGACGTCCCAAGAGACCCAGTACTTC. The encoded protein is CASSPQGTSQETQYF. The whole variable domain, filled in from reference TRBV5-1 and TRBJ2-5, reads KAGVTQTPRYLIKTRGQQVTLSCSPISGHRSVSWYQQTPGQGLQFLFEYFSETQRNKGNFPGRFSGRQFSNSRSEMNVSTLELGDSALYLCASSPQGTSQETQYFGPGTRLLVL.

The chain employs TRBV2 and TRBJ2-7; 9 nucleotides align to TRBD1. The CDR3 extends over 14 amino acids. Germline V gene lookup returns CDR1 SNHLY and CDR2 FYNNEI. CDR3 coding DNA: TGTGCGAACAGCCGACAGGGGGGAAACTACGAGCAGTACTTC. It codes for CANSRQGGNYEQYF. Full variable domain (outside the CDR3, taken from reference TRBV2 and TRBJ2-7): EPEVTQTPSHQVTQMGQEVILRCVPISNHLYFYWYRQILGQKVEFLVSFYNNEISEKSEIFDDQFSVERPDGSNFTLKIRSTKLEDSAMYFCANSRQGGNYEQYFGPGTRLTVT.

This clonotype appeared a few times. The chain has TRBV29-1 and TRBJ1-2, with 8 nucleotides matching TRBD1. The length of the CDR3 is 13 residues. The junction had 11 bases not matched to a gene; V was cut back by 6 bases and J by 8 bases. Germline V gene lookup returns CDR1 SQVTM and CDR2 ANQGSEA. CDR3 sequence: CSVEDRVGFGYTF. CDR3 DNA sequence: TGCAGCGTGGAGGACAGGGTTGGTTTCGGCTACACCTTC. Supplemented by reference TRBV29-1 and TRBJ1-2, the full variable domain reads SAVISQKPSRDICQRGTSLTIQCQVDSQVTMMFWYRQQPGQSLTLIATANQGSEATYESGFVIDKFPISRPNLTFSTLTVSNMSPEDSSIYLCSVEDRVGFGYTFGSGTRLTVV.

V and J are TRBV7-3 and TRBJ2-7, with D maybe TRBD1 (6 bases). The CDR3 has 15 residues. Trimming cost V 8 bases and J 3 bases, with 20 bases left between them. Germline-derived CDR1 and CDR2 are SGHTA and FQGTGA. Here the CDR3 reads CASRSDGTHNYEQYF. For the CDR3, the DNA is TGTGCCAGCCGCAGTGACGGGACACACAACTACGAGCAGTACTTC.

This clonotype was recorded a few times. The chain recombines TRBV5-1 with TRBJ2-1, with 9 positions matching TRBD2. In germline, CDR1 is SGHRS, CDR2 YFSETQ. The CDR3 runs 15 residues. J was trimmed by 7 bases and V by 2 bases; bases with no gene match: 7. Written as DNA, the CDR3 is TGCGCCAGCAGCTTAGCGGGAGGTTCTGTTAATGAGCAGTTCTTC. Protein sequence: CASSLAGGSVNEQFF.

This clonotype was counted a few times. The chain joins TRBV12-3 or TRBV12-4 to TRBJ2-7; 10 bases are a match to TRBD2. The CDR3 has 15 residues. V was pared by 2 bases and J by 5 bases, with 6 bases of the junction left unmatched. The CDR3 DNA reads TGTGCCAGCAGTTTAACGGGACTAGCGATCCACGAGCAGTACTTC. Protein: CASSLTGLAIHEQYF.

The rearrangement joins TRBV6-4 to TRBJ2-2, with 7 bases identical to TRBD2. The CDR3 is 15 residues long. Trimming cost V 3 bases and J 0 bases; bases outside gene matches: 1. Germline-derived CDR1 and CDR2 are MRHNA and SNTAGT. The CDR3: CASSETSTNTGELFF. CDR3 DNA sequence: TGTGCCAGCAGTGAGACTAGCACGAACACCGGGGAGCTGTTTTTT.

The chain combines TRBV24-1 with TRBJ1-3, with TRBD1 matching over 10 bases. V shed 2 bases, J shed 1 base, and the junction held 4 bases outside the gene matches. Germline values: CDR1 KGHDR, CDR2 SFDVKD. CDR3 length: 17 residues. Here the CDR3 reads CATSDSRDRGSGNTIYF. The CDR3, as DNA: TGTGCCACCAGTGATTCCCGGGACAGGGGATCTGGAAACACCATATATTTT.

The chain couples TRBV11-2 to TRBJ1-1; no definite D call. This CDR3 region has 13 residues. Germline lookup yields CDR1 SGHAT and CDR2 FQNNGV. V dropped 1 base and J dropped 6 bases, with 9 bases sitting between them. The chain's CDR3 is CASSLGLGPEAFF. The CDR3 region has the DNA TGTGCCAGCAGCTTAGGGCTTGGACCTGAAGCTTTCTTT.

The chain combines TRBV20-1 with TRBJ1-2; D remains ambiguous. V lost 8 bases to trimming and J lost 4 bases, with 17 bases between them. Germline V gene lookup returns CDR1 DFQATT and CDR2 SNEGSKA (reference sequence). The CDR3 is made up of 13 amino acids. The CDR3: CSTFDRDLYGYTF. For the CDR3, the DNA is TGCAGTACCTTCGACCGAGACCTCTATGGCTACACCTTC.